The next 8 T cell receptor beta chains were all read from a single sample in a study of long-term antiretroviral therapy in people with HIV. Survey-level resolution applied to immunoSEQ assay v3.0. Here immunoSEQ multiplex PCR was the method, and the copy in TCRdb shows in-frame clones only, minus some. The data show approximately 31,000 clones, over 70% seen once. This material consisted of unsorted PBMCs, taken 3.1 years after starting antiretroviral therapy. The receptors stem from a woman in her fifties or sixties with HIV.

CDR3 loop: CASGFRDEQFF. In nucleotides, the CDR3 is TGTGCTAGTGGTTTTCGAGATGAGCAGTTCTTC. This chain links TRBV12-5 with TRBJ2-1; no clear D. The CDR3 is 11 residues long. V shed 3 bases and J shed 8 bases, with 5 bases lying between them. CDR1 is LGHNT and CDR2 is FRNRAP in the germline V gene.

The V gene is TRBV6-1, the J gene TRBJ1-4, with 9 bases identical to TRBD1. This CDR3 contains 18 residues. The germline V gene encodes CDR1 MNHNS and CDR2 SASEGT. Trimming cost V 0 bases and J 10 bases; bases outside gene matches: 15. In DNA, the CDR3 is TGTGCCAGCAGTGAAGCGGAGGTGCAGGACAGGGGCAAAGGAAAACTGTTTTTT. It codes for CASSEAEVQDRGKGKLFF.

The J gene is TRBJ2-2, the V gene TRBV30, with 8 bases lining up with TRBD2. CDR1 is GTSNPN, CDR2 SVGIG, per germline (reference sequence). There are 13 residues in the CDR3. With 3 bases clipped from V and 6 bases from J, the junction kept 3 bases outside the gene matches. The CDR3 protein is CAWSGGAAGELFF. CDR3 bases: TGTGCCTGGAGCGGGGGGGCGGCCGGGGAGCTGTTTTTT.

Remarks on this clone: One junction end does not reproduce the germline sequence, and a read error may be involved. This chain uses TRBV25-1 with TRBJ2-7, with D perhaps TRBD1 (6 bases). The CDR3 consists of 14 residues. Germline CDR1 MGHDK, CDR2 SYGVNS. The CDR3 sequence is CASSGPGQYEDRRF. The CDR3 nucleotides are TGTGCCAGCAGTGGTCCCGGACAGTATGAGGATAGAAGGTTC.

This chain connects TRBV2 to TRBJ2-3, with TRBD1 identical over 9 bases. The CDR3 has 15 amino acids. Trimming at V came to 1 base and at J to 7 bases, leaving 6 bases not matched to a gene. The germline CDR1 and CDR2 sequences are SNHLY and FYNNEI. CDR3 sequence (DNA): TGTGCCAGCAGTGAAGGGAACAGGGGGCGAAATACGCAGTATTTT. Translating it yields CASSEGNRGRNTQYF. The full variable domain, with the rest looked up from reference TRBV2 and TRBJ2-3, is EPEVTQTPSHQVTQMGQEVILRCVPISNHLYFYWYRQILGQKVEFLVSFYNNEISEKSEIFDDQFSVERPDGSNFTLKIRSTKLEDSAMYFCASSEGNRGRNTQYFGPGTRLTVL.

This rearrangement joins TRBV27 to TRBJ2-7; D is unclear. Germline values: CDR1 MNHEY, CDR2 SMNVEV (reference sequence). This CDR3 is built from 13 residues. V gave up 4 bases and J gave up 3 bases, with 10 bases separating them. The CDR3 sequence: CASSSLSIYEQYF. The CDR3 DNA reads as TGTGCCAGCAGTTCTTTATCGATCTACGAGCAGTACTTC.

This clone was seen only once. V gene TRBV18 combines with J gene TRBJ1-5, with D tentatively TRBD1 (6 bases). Per the germline V gene, CDR1 is KGHSH and CDR2 is LQKENI. There are 15 residues in the CDR3. V shed 2 bases and J shed 4 bases, with 12 bases lying between them. The CDR3 protein is CASSPVRGWNQPQHF. CDR3 nucleotide sequence: TGTGCCAGCTCACCAGTGAGGGGGTGGAATCAGCCCCAGCATTTT. Filled out from reference TRBV18 and TRBJ1-5, the complete variable domain reads NAGVMQNPRHLVRRRGQEARLRCSPMKGHSHVYWYRQLPEEGLKFMVYLQKENIIDESGMPKERFSAEFPKEGPSILRIQQVVRGDSAAYFCASSPVRGWNQPQHFGDGTRLSIL.

This chain links TRBV7-6 with TRBJ1-5, with unresolved D. Trimming cost V 1 base and J 2 bases, with 0 bases left between them. This CDR3 spans 12 amino acids. The germline gives CDR1 SGHVS, CDR2 FNYEAQ. The CDR3 sequence is CASSLGNQPQHF. CDR3 nucleotide sequence: TGTGCCAGCAGCTTAGGCAATCAGCCCCAGCATTTT.